A selection of T cell receptor beta chains follows, all from one sample in a study of Ad26.COV2.S vaccination and SARS-CoV-2 variants. Only in-frame clones appear in the TCRdb table, and some are missing; sequencing was by immunoSEQ multiplex PCR. This table holds hundreds of thousands of clones, about 89% found once. The sample here was peripheral blood, taken in a trial of Ad26.COV2.S vaccine versus placebo. These receptor sequences come from a person aged 18-65 years who received the Ad26.COV2.S COVID-19 vaccine or a placebo. The CDR3 runs from the conserved cysteine through the conserved F or W. Fields, in order: J gene, clone size, V gene, D gene, CDR3 DNA, CDR3 protein. The D gene is left open where the match is weak. Expanded clones are given a class, and other clones once, few, many or no size at all.

j_call: TRBJ1-2; clone_size: .; v_call: TRBV19; d_call: .; cdr3_nt: TGTGCCAGTAGTGCCTCCGCGGGTCCCAAGTGGGGGGCCGGTAACTATGGCTACACCTTC; cdr3_aa: CASSASAGPKWGAGNYGYTF
j_call: TRBJ1-5; clone_size: .; v_call: TRBV2; d_call: .; cdr3_nt: TGTGCCAGCAGTGACGGGCAGGGGAAGCCCCAGCATTTT; cdr3_aa: CASSDGQGKPQHF
j_call: TRBJ2-6; clone_size: .; v_call: TRBV7-7; d_call: .; cdr3_nt: TGTGCTAGCAGCTTGGGGGGCTCTGGGGCCAACGTCCTGACTTTC; cdr3_aa: CASSLGGSGANVLTF
j_call: TRBJ1-1; clone_size: .; v_call: TRBV27; d_call: .; cdr3_nt: TGTGCCAGCAGTTATTATGCGAACACTGAAGCTTTCTTT; cdr3_aa: CASSYYANTEAFF
j_call: TRBJ1-2; clone_size: .; v_call: TRBV20-1; d_call: .; cdr3_nt: TGCAGTGCTAGTCTCAGGGAGGCCTATGGCTACACCTTC; cdr3_aa: CSASLREAYGYTF
j_call: TRBJ2-7; clone_size: few; v_call: TRBV2; d_call: TRBD1; cdr3_nt: TGTGCCAGCAACCGGGACAGGCGTACCTACGAGCAGTACTTC; cdr3_aa: CASNRDRRTYEQYF
j_call: TRBJ2-1; clone_size: .; v_call: TRBV19; d_call: TRBD1; cdr3_nt: TGTGCCAGTAGTCCCGGGACAGGGATTTACAATGAGCAGTTCTTC; cdr3_aa: CASSPGTGIYNEQFF
j_call: TRBJ1-1; clone_size: .; v_call: TRBV11-2; d_call: TRBD1; cdr3_nt: TGTGCCAGCAGCTTAGCGCAGGGGGGAAGGACTGAAGCTTTCTTT; cdr3_aa: CASSLAQGGRTEAFF
j_call: TRBJ2-7; clone_size: .; v_call: TRBV3-1/TRBV3-2; d_call: TRBD2; cdr3_nt: TGTGCCAGCAGCCAAGAGGGCTTGGGGGCGGGAGGGCCCCTCGAGCAGTACTTC; cdr3_aa: CASSQEGLGAGGPLEQYF
j_call: TRBJ2-5; clone_size: .; v_call: TRBV6-2/TRBV6-3; d_call: TRBD1; cdr3_nt: TGTGCCAGCAGCAGCGGACAGGTCAAGCAAGAGACCCAGTACTTC; cdr3_aa: CASSSGQVKQETQYF
j_call: TRBJ1-1; clone_size: once; v_call: TRBV12-5; d_call: TRBD1; cdr3_nt: TGTGCTAGTGGTTTGGCCTCTGGACAGGGGGCGCACACTGAAGCTTTCTTT; cdr3_aa: CASGLASGQGAHTEAFF
j_call: TRBJ1-1; clone_size: .; v_call: TRBV24-1; d_call: .; cdr3_nt: TGTGCCACCAGTGATCCTGGGGCCGAGAACACTGAAGCTTTCTTT; cdr3_aa: CATSDPGAENTEAFF
j_call: TRBJ2-1; clone_size: .; v_call: TRBV7-2; d_call: .; cdr3_nt: TGTGCCAGCAGCTTAGGGCAGGGACTTTACAATGAGCAGTTCTTC; cdr3_aa: CASSLGQGLYNEQFF
j_call: TRBJ1-2; clone_size: .; v_call: TRBV7-2; d_call: .; cdr3_nt: TGTGCCAGCAGCGGACAGATCAACTATGGCTACACCTTC; cdr3_aa: CASSGQINYGYTF
j_call: TRBJ2-3; clone_size: once; v_call: TRBV29-1; d_call: .; cdr3_nt: TGCAGCGTGCTTCAGGGAGCGGAGAGCACAGATACGCAGTATTTT; cdr3_aa: CSVLQGAESTDTQYF
j_call: TRBJ1-5; clone_size: .; v_call: TRBV2; d_call: .; cdr3_nt: TGTGCCAGCAGTGAGATAGGTGTCGTTCGCAATCAGCCCCAGCATTTT; cdr3_aa: CASSEIGVVRNQPQHF
j_call: TRBJ2-7; clone_size: .; v_call: TRBV5-1; d_call: .; cdr3_nt: TGCGCCAGCAGCTTGGGGCTAGCTTCCTACGAGCAGTACTTC; cdr3_aa: CASSLGLASYEQYF
j_call: TRBJ2-7; clone_size: .; v_call: TRBV7-9; d_call: TRBD1; cdr3_nt: TGTGCCAGCAGCCCCGGGACAGGGGGCATCTACGAGCAGTACTTC; cdr3_aa: CASSPGTGGIYEQYF
j_call: TRBJ2-3; clone_size: .; v_call: TRBV2; d_call: TRBD2; cdr3_nt: TGTGCCAGCGGAGCTAGCGGGGGGGCCCCAGATACGCAGTATTTT; cdr3_aa: CASGASGGAPDTQYF
j_call: TRBJ2-7; clone_size: .; v_call: TRBV6-1; d_call: .; cdr3_nt: TGTGCCAGCAGTGACGCAGGGGCTGGCTACGAGCAGTACTTC; cdr3_aa: CASSDAGAGYEQYF
j_call: TRBJ2-3; clone_size: .; v_call: TRBV7-9; d_call: .; cdr3_nt: TGTGCCAGCACCTATCCCGGGGATATCGACCCAACAGATACGCAGTATTTT; cdr3_aa: CASTYPGDIDPTDTQYF
j_call: TRBJ2-5; clone_size: .; v_call: TRBV5-1; d_call: .; cdr3_nt: TGCGCCAGCAGCTTGGGGGGCGCAGGGTTCCAAGAGACCCAGTACTTC; cdr3_aa: CASSLGGAGFQETQYF
j_call: TRBJ2-1; clone_size: .; v_call: TRBV13; d_call: TRBD1; cdr3_nt: TGTGCCAGCAGCTCGACAGGGGAGGCCTACAATGAGCAGTTCTTC; cdr3_aa: CASSSTGEAYNEQFF
j_call: TRBJ2-1; clone_size: .; v_call: TRBV19; d_call: .; cdr3_nt: TGTGCCAGTAGACAGGAGAATGAGCAGTTCTTC; cdr3_aa: CASRQENEQFF
j_call: TRBJ1-1; clone_size: .; v_call: TRBV5-1; d_call: TRBD1; cdr3_nt: TGCGCCAGCAGCATACCAGGGGGAGAGGCTGAAGCTTTCTTT; cdr3_aa: CASSIPGGEAEAFF
j_call: TRBJ2-7; clone_size: .; v_call: TRBV7-9; d_call: TRBD1; cdr3_nt: TGTGCCAGCAGCTTCTGGGACAGGGACTACGAGCAGTACTTC; cdr3_aa: CASSFWDRDYEQYF
j_call: TRBJ1-5; clone_size: .; v_call: TRBV5-1; d_call: TRBD1; cdr3_nt: TGCGCCAGCAGCCCCAGGGGGGGTGGCAATCAGCCCCAGCATTTT; cdr3_aa: CASSPRGGGNQPQHF
j_call: TRBJ2-7; clone_size: many; v_call: TRBV5-1; d_call: TRBD2; cdr3_nt: TGCGCCAGCAGGTCTATAGCGGGAGTTATCAACGAGCAGTACTTC; cdr3_aa: CASRSIAGVINEQYF
j_call: TRBJ1-2; clone_size: .; v_call: TRBV29-1; d_call: TRBD1; cdr3_nt: TGCAGCGTGGAATCCCAGGGGGGCCTGGGCTACACCTTC; cdr3_aa: CSVESQGGLGYTF
j_call: TRBJ1-2; clone_size: once; v_call: TRBV7-2; d_call: TRBD1; cdr3_nt: TGTGCCAGCAGCTTGGGGAGGGGGCGCGGCTATGGCTACACCTTC; cdr3_aa: CASSLGRGRGYGYTF
j_call: TRBJ1-1; clone_size: .; v_call: TRBV20-1; d_call: TRBD1; cdr3_nt: TGCAGTGCTAGTCCCTCTTCAGGGGGAAGTACTGAAGCTTTCTTT; cdr3_aa: CSASPSSGGSTEAFF
j_call: TRBJ1-6; clone_size: .; v_call: TRBV7-9; d_call: TRBD1; cdr3_nt: TGTGCCAGCAGCAGGGACAGGGGAAAGTCACCCCTCCACTTT; cdr3_aa: CASSRDRGKSPLHF
j_call: TRBJ1-2; clone_size: .; v_call: TRBV3-1/TRBV3-2; d_call: TRBD1; cdr3_nt: TGTGCCAGCAGCCAATCGACAGGGGATGGCTACACCTTC; cdr3_aa: CASSQSTGDGYTF
j_call: TRBJ2-2; clone_size: .; v_call: TRBV30; d_call: TRBD2; cdr3_nt: TGTGCCTGGAGTGGACTAGCGGGAGACGCGAACACCGGGGAGCTGTTTTTT; cdr3_aa: CAWSGLAGDANTGELFF
j_call: TRBJ2-7; clone_size: .; v_call: TRBV19; d_call: .; cdr3_nt: TGTGCCAGTTCACGGGCCGGGGATACGGCCTACGAGCAGTACTTC; cdr3_aa: CASSRAGDTAYEQYF